Below, 32 T cell receptor beta chains from the same sample are listed, as sequenced in a study of tumor-infiltrating lymphocytes in primary liver carcinoma. Each 20-30 mg portion of unsorted bulk tissue served as the source for co-extraction of RNA and DNA. A primer matching the constant region was used to make TCR beta cDNA from approximately 520 ng of total RNA. Three nested multiplex PCR rounds, a slightly modified ARM-PCR method, built the TCR beta libraries. With TRBV1-TRBV30 forward primers and a C-beta reverse primer, the first two PCR rounds were run for 10 to 11 cycles each. TCRdb itself ran the multiplex PCR reads through MiXCR, one entry per CDR3 protein. The data show about 37,000 distinct CDR3 sequences, roughly 75% seen once. Sequences were obtained from tumor-adjacent normal liver tissue. The receptor set was obtained from a man aged 40-50 years with primary liver carcinoma and hepatitis B virus infection.

This clonotype was counted ten times or more. CDR3 loop: CASSLTRGNQPQHF. The CDR3 nucleotides read TGTGCCAGCAGTCTGACACGGGGCAATCAGCCCCAGCATTTT. The gene calls are TRBV28 and TRBJ1-5; D call uncertain. With 5 bases removed from V and 2 bases from J, the gap between germline ends came to 10 bases. This CDR3 region has 14 residues. Germline CDR1 and CDR2: MDHEN and SYDVKM.

Details on this clonotype: The junction departs from germline at one end; a sequencing error may be responsible. CDR3 amino acids: CASSQSPGDEQLF. Here the CDR3 DNA reads TGCGCCAGCAGCCAATCTCCGGGGGACGAGCAGCTCTTC. The V call is TRBV4-1, the J call TRBJ2-1, with D possibly being TRBD2 (6 bases). CDR1 MGHRA and CDR2 YSYEKL come from the germline V gene. The CDR3 spans 13 residues.

Points on this clonotype: One end of the junction does not line up with germline, which may come from a read error. V is TRBV6-6 and J is TRBJ2-1; D is unresolved. From germline, CDR1 is MNHNY and CDR2 SVGAGI (reference sequence). The length of the CDR3 is 15 residues. The CDR3 loop is CDSSPWTDSYNEQFF. The CDR3 region has the DNA TGTGACAGCAGTCCTTGGACGGACTCCTACAATGAGCAGTTCTTC.

Concerning this clonotype itself: The CDR3 carries no conserved terminal phenylalanine or tryptophan, so it likely arises from a read error. The chain recombines TRBV11-2 with TRBJ2-5; maybe TRBD2 (5 bases). The CDR3 loop spans 18 amino acids. In germline, CDR1 is SGHAT, CDR2 FQNNGV. Trimming pared 5 bases from V and 5 bases from J, leaving 27 bases between. CDR3 DNA: TGTGCCAGCAGCCCTAGCTCAATCCAGAGTACTGGGCGGGAGACCCAGTACTCA. It codes for CASSPSSIQSTGRETQYS.

A remark on this clonotype: It may be a read error: a sequence one base away is much more abundant. J is TRBJ2-1 and V is TRBV24-1; 9 bases match TRBD1. The CDR3 sequence is 15 residues long. V was pared by 5 bases and J by 5 bases, with 6 bases of the junction left unmatched. Germline V gene sequence: CDR1 KGHDR, CDR2 SFDVKD. DNA for the CDR3: TGTGCCACCAGTGTCTCGGGGACAGGGAACAATGAGCAGTTCTTC. This gives the protein CATSVSGTGNNEQFF.

A single count supports this clonotype. The germline gene is not matched at one end of the junction; a read error may be the cause. The chain recombines TRBV4-1 with TRBJ2-1; D gene ambiguous. CDR1 and CDR2 from the germline V gene are MGHRA and YSYEKL. The CDR3 totals 13 residues. CDR3 residues: CVSSQDIGPEQFF. CDR3 nucleotides: TGCGTCAGCAGCCAAGATATAGGTCCCGAGCAGTTCTTC.

The chain joins TRBV2 to TRBJ2-2; the D is unclear. Trimming took off 10 bases at V and 5 bases at J, with 17 bases between the two ends. Germline V lookup: CDR1 SNHLY, CDR2 FYNNEI. There are 14 residues in the CDR3. Written as DNA, the CDR3 is TGTGCCAACATAAAGCCACCCGGGACCGGGGAGCTGTTTTTT. This translates into CANIKPPGTGELFF. Looking up the rest from reference TRBV2 and TRBJ2-2 gives the full variable domain: EPEVTQTPSHQVTQMGQEVILRCVPISNHLYFYWYRQILGQKVEFLVSFYNNEISEKSEIFDDQFSVERPDGSNFTLKIRSTKLEDSAMYFCANIKPPGTGELFFGEGSRLTVL.

V and J are TRBV28 and TRBJ2-7; TRBD1 might be the D (5 bases). V shed 3 bases and J shed 8 bases, with 26 bases lying between them. Germline V CDR1 and CDR2: MDHEN, SYDVKM. The CDR3 consists of 17 residues. The CDR3 sequence is CASSLPPDSYEGDKQYF. The CDR3, as DNA: TGTGCCAGCAGTTTGCCCCCCGACAGCTACGAAGGCGACAAGCAGTACTTC.

The V call is TRBV13, the J call TRBJ2-1; 8 bases match TRBD2. J lost 15 bases, V lost 1 base, and 23 bases had no gene match. Germline CDR1 PRHDT, CDR2 FYEKMQ (reference sequence). This CDR3 spans 18 amino acids. CDR3 region: CASSLALLRREVYNELFF. CDR3 nucleotides: TGTGCCAGCAGCTTAGCCCTACTTCGGCGGGAGGTCTACAATGAACTGTTCTTC.

In this sample, this clonotype turned up many times. This is likely a read error, given that the CDR3 carries no conserved phenylalanine or tryptophan at its end. The chain uses TRBV28 and TRBJ1-2; D might be TRBD1 (6 bases). CDR3 length: 15 amino acids. Germline V lookup: CDR1 MDHEN, CDR2 SYDVKM. The ends were cut back, 3 bases at V and 3 bases at J, with 14 bases in the middle. The CDR3: CASSFPGGGYYGYTS. The CDR3 bases are TGTGCCAGCAGTTTCCCTGGGGGCGGATACTATGGCTACACCTCC.

This clonotype was detected only a few times. Since a much larger clone is just one base distant, this may be a read error. CDR3 in amino acids: CAGSKDRTLKVAKNIQYF. The CDR3 nucleotides are TGTGCCGGCAGCAAAGACAGGACGTTAAAAGTAGCCAAAAACATTCAGTACTTC. This chain joins TRBV21-1 and TRBJ2-4; the table's D call TRBD1 went unverified against the DNA. TRBV21-1 counts as a pseudogene. This CDR3 comprises 18 residues.

Details on this clonotype: Mismatch with germline at one junction end may stem from a read error. J is TRBJ2-1 and V is TRBV19; 14 bases agree with TRBD2. This CDR3 comprises 12 residues. Germline V gives CDR1 LNHDA, CDR2 SQIVND (reference sequence). The CDR3 loop reads CATTGLAGVFIF. CDR3 nucleotides: TGTGCCACCACGGGACTAGCGGGAGTGTTTATCTTC.

About this clonotype itself: The junction differs from germline at one of its ends, possibly a read error. This chain joins TRBV29-1 and TRBJ2-7; the D gene is possibly TRBD1 (6 bases). Per the germline V gene, CDR1 is SQVTM and CDR2 is ANQGSEA. CDR3 size: 15 residues. In nucleotides, the CDR3 is TGCAGCGTCGAAGAAATGACAGGACCCGATGGACGACAGTACTTC. Translating gives CSVEEMTGPDGRQYF.

The sample holds a few counts of this clonotype. The chain combines TRBV6-1 with TRBJ2-7; the D gene is possibly TRBD1 (5 bases). The germline V gene has CDR1 MNHNS and CDR2 SASEGT. Trimming stripped 1 base from V and 5 bases from J, with 15 bases between. The CDR3 loop spans 15 amino acids. The CDR3 reads CASSEGLVTAHEQYF. The CDR3 DNA follows: TGTGCCAGCAGTGAAGGCCTGGTGACAGCCCACGAGCAGTACTTC.

Points on this clonotype: A read error may account for a junction end that differs from germline. The V and J genes are TRBV6-4 and TRBJ2-3, with D perhaps given as TRBD1 or TRBD2 (5 bases each). CDR1 MRHNA and CDR2 SNTAGT come from the germline V gene. The CDR3 sequence is 14 residues long. In nucleotides, the CDR3 is TGTACCAGCAATGACGGGAAGGAGACAGATACGCAGAATTTT. Its protein product is CTSNDGKETDTQNF.

On this clonotype itself: No conserved phenylalanine or tryptophan ends this CDR3, so it is likely a read error. This sequence joins TRBV12-3 or TRBV12-4 and TRBJ2-7, with TRBD1 matching 11 bases. This CDR3 spans 15 amino acids. The J segment lost 6 bases and the V segment lost 5 bases, leaving 9 bases of the junction unmatched. This CDR3 reads CASSPRTGGLGEQYY. The CDR3 DNA reads as TGTGCCAGCAGTCCTAGGACAGGGGGCCTGGGCGAGCAGTACTAC.

A word on this clonotype: Since the CDR3 does not end with the conserved phenylalanine or tryptophan, this likely comes from a read error. The chain uses TRBV5-4 and TRBJ2-4; TRBD1 is a possible D gene (5 bases). The CDR3 has 16 residues. V lost 4 bases and J lost 7, with 21 bases in between. Germline V lookup: CDR1 SGHNT, CDR2 YYREEE (reference sequence). The CDR3 nucleotides read TGTGCCAGCAGCCAAGGCGTAGGGGCGGCAGCGAACATTCAGTACGTC. Translated, it gives CASSQGVGAAANIQYV.

Comment on this clonotype: The junction departs from the called germline gene at one end, perhaps through a read error. The chain employs TRBV6-1 and TRBJ2-7, with TRBD2 matching 12 bases. The CDR3 spans 17 residues. CDR1 is MNHNS and CDR2 is SASEGT in the germline V gene. For the CDR3, the DNA is TGTGTCAGCAGTCGACTAGCGGGAGTGAAATCGGCCTACGAGCAGTACTTC. The encoded protein is CVSSRLAGVKSAYEQYF.

Regarding this clonotype: One junction end does not reproduce the germline sequence, and a read error may be involved. The rearrangement joins TRBV6-1 to TRBJ1-6; TRBD1 might be the D (5 bases). The CDR3 is 17 amino acids. The germline V gene encodes CDR1 MNHNS and CDR2 SASEGT. CDR3 amino acids: CASTLGDPSSYNSPLRF. CDR3 sequence (DNA): TGTGCCAGCACCCTCGGGGACCCAAGCTCCTATAATTCACCCCTCCGCTTT.

In the case of this clonotype: The junction and the germline gene differ at one end; a read error may be behind it. V is TRBV11-1 and J is TRBJ2-1; TRBD2 is a possible D gene (5 bases). CDR1 and CDR2 (germline): SGHAT, FQDESV (reference sequence). The CDR3 is 15 residues long. The CDR3 nucleotides are TGCGCCAGCAGTGACTCTAGCTCACCCTACAATGAGCAGTTCTTC. Amino acid sequence: CASSDSSSPYNEQFF.

This clonotype was recorded only once. One end of the junction is discordant with germline, which a read error may explain. J is TRBJ2-7 and V is TRBV5-4; D is possibly TRBD1 (6 bases). The CDR3 covers 14 residues. The V gene's germline CDR1 is SGHNT and CDR2 YYREEE (reference sequence). CDR3: CTSSLKGEPYEQYF. The CDR3 region has the DNA TGTACCAGCAGCTTGAAGGGGGAGCCCTACGAGCAATACTTC.

The count of this clonotype is one. At one end, the junction sequence differs from germline, possibly due to a read error. The gene calls are TRBV14 and TRBJ2-3; TRBD1 aligns across 9 bases. Germline loops: CDR1 SGHDN, CDR2 FVKESK. The length of the CDR3 is 17 residues. The CDR3 DNA reads TGTGCCAGTAGCCAACGAAAATCCGGGACAGGGACAGATATGCAGTATTTT. Translation gives CASSQRKSGTGTDMQYF.

This chain connects TRBV12-3 or TRBV12-4 to TRBJ2-7; D tentatively fits TRBD1 or TRBD2 (5 bases each). Trimming stripped 6 bases from V and 9 bases from J, with 21 bases between. The CDR3 extends over 14 amino acids. CDR3 protein: CASSPQRGSYVQYF. The DNA of the CDR3 is TGTGCCAGCAGCCCTCAGAGGGGCTCCTATGTGCAGTACTTC.

This clonotype was counted many times. The genes are TRBV28 and TRBJ1-5; D unclear. Trimming shortened V by 6 bases and J by 3 bases, and 15 bases separated the two germline ends. CDR3 length: 15 amino acids. Germline V gene sequence: CDR1 MDHEN, CDR2 SYDVKM. For the CDR3, the DNA is TGTGCCAGCAGCCCGGAACCGGGTTTCAATCAGCCCCAGCATTTT. Protein product: CASSPEPGFNQPQHF.

Many counts were recorded for this clonotype. The V gene is TRBV28, the J gene TRBJ2-5; TRBD1 aligns across 8 bases. The trim removed 11 bases at V and 3 bases at J, leaving 11 bases unmatched. CDR1 and CDR2 (germline): MDHEN, SYDVKM. The CDR3 totals 14 residues. CDR3 sequence reads: CASEPQGEEETQYF. The CDR3 coding sequence is TGTGCCTCTGAACCACAGGGGGAGGAAGAGACCCAGTACTTC.

There are a few counts of this clonotype. This chain links TRBV29-1 with TRBJ2-1; TRBD2 agrees at 10 bases. From germline, CDR1 is SQVTM and CDR2 ANQGSEA. CDR3 length: 12 amino acids. Losses at the gene ends were 6 bases for V and 9 bases for J; bases not matched to a gene: 5. CDR3 bases: TGCAGCGTCCCTAGCGGGAGTCTTGAGCAGTTCTTC. It codes for CSVPSGSLEQFF.

This clonotype was detected a few times. Its ends do not fully match the called genes, so a read error is possible. The chain joins TRBV6-2 or TRBV6-3 to TRBJ2-7; D is unresolved. The length of the CDR3 is 14 residues. From germline, CDR1 is MNHEY and CDR2 SVGEGT. CDR3 sequence: CAGSQKTEPYERYF. The DNA of the CDR3 is TGTGCCGGCAGTCAAAAGACGGAGCCCTACGAGCGGTACTTC.

The J gene is TRBJ2-2, the V gene TRBV5-4; D gene uncertain. Trimming took off 2 bases at V and 4 bases at J, with 6 bases between the two ends. The CDR3 length is 13 residues. CDR1 is SGHNT and CDR2 is YYREEE in the germline V gene (reference sequence). CDR3 sequence (DNA): TGTGCCAGCAGCTTAGTGGGCACCGGGGAGCTGTTTTTT. Translated, it gives CASSLVGTGELFF. The full variable domain, completed using reference TRBV5-4 and TRBJ2-2, is ETGVTQSPTHLIKTRGQQVTLRCSSQSGHNTVSWYQQALGQGPQFIFQYYREEENGRGNFPPRFSGLQFPNYSSELNVNALELDDSALYLCASSLVGTGELFFGEGSRLTVL.

The chain links TRBV13 to TRBJ2-7, with D unresolved. The CDR3 contains 13 residues. Germline-derived CDR1 and CDR2 are PRHDT and FYEKMQ (reference sequence). The CDR3 sequence is CASNLSYNYEQYV. CDR3 DNA: TGTGCCAGCAACTTAAGCTATAATTACGAGCAGTACGTC.

This clonotype has only a few counts. A much larger clone lies a single base off, so this may be a read error. The V and J genes are TRBV28 and TRBJ1-6; 7 nucleotides agree with TRBD1. CDR1 is MDHEN and CDR2 is SYDVKM in the germline V gene. The CDR3 consists of 15 residues. Written as DNA, the CDR3 is TGTGCCGGCAGATTGGGGGGGACAGTCAATTCACCCCTCCACTTT. Translation: CAGRLGGTVNSPLHF.

This clonotype was counted at least ten times. V usage is TRBV6-6 and J usage is TRBJ2-2; D perhaps matches TRBD1 (8 bases). There are 15 residues in the CDR3. In germline, CDR1 is MNHNY, CDR2 SVGAGI (reference sequence). Between the trimmed V and J ends, which lost 7 bases and 0 bases, there was a span of 12 bases. The CDR3 protein is CASTTGGANTGELFF. CDR3 DNA sequence: TGTGCCAGCACTACAGGGGGGGCGAACACCGGGGAGCTGTTTTTT.

A note on this clonotype: At one boundary the junction diverges from the germline segment, which might be a read error. The chain recombines TRBV5-1 with TRBJ2-1; TRBD2 matches 9 bases. The CDR3 loop spans 15 amino acids. Per the germline V gene, CDR1 is SGHRS and CDR2 is YFSETQ. The DNA of the CDR3 is TGCGCCAACAGCTTGTCTAGCGGGAACCTCAATGAACAGTTCTTC. This encodes CANSLSSGNLNEQFF.